These 30 T cell receptor beta chains share one sample of origin, sequenced in a study of identical twins. From the 5' RACE reads, TCRdb called clonotypes with MiXCR, one entry per CDR3 protein. Of approximately 700,000 distinct CDR3 sequences detected, around a sixth appear once; the ten largest clones hold around 12%. These data are also associated with another study on T cells expressing NK-cell markers.

The material sequenced was PBMCs. The receptors were sampled from a woman aged 18-35 years in good health.

This clonotype was recorded at least ten times. V gene TRBV7-3 combines with J gene TRBJ1-5; perhaps TRBD1 as D (6 bases). V was pared by 7 bases and J by 4 bases, with 17 bases between. The CDR3 covers 15 residues. From germline, CDR1 is SGHTA and CDR2 FQGTGA. Here the CDR3 reads CASTPGPRGNQPQHF. The CDR3 bases are TGTGCCAGCACCCCCGGGCCCAGGGGTAATCAGCCCCAGCATTTT.

DNA for the CDR3: TGTGCCATCAGTGAGCGAAAAGATACGCAGTATTTT. Translated: CAISERKDTQYF. This chain joins TRBV10-3 and TRBJ2-3, with D hard to call. CDR1 and CDR2 from the germline V gene are ENHRY and SYGVKD. The ends were cut back, 2 bases at V and 5 bases at J, with 5 bases in the middle. CDR3 length: 12 amino acids.

The V and J genes are TRBV10-3 and TRBJ2-2; 7 bases align to TRBD2. This CDR3 region has 15 residues. V was clipped by 8 bases and J by 5 bases; unmatched bases: 11. Per germline, CDR1 ENHRY and CDR2 SYGVKD. The CDR3 loop is CAIPSASGATGELFF. The CDR3 DNA is TGTGCCATCCCCTCAGCTAGCGGAGCTACCGGGGAGCTGTTTTTT.

This chain uses TRBV20-1 with TRBJ2-1; D tentatively reads TRBD1 or TRBD2 (5 bases each). This CDR3 comprises 14 residues. Germline CDR1 is DFQATT and CDR2 is SNEGSKA (reference sequence). V shed 6 bases and J shed 4 bases, with 16 bases lying between them. The CDR3 is CSASTTGPYNEQFF. The CDR3 bases are TGCAGTGCGAGCACCACGGGGCCTTACAATGAGCAGTTCTTC.

The CDR3 sequence: CASSHEGGAEQYF. The CDR3 nucleotides read TGTGCCAGCAGCCATGAAGGGGGGGCTGAGCAGTACTTC. V gene TRBV4-2 combines with J gene TRBJ2-1, with D perhaps matching TRBD2 (7 bases). The J call could be wrong; TRBJ2-7 is a better fit for the DNA end. The CDR3 runs 13 residues. Germline values: CDR1 LGHNA, CDR2 YNFKEQ.

In its sample, this clonotype was seen a few times. The rearrangement joins TRBV20-1 to TRBJ2-1; TRBD2 matches 8 bases. Germline CDR1 and CDR2: DFQATT and SNEGSKA (reference sequence). This CDR3 region has 12 residues. The CDR3 coding sequence is TGCGGGGGGGGACTAGATACCAATGAGCAGTTCTTC. Encoded protein: CGGGLDTNEQFF.

This clonotype was observed a few times. V and J are TRBV12-3 or TRBV12-4 and TRBJ2-1, with a weak D call TRBD2 (5 bases). This CDR3 is built from 16 residues. Trimming cost V 6 bases and J 3 bases, with 18 bases left between them. Written as DNA, the CDR3 is TGTGCCAGCAGAAGGAAAGAGTCGGGGAACTACAATGAGCAGTTCTTC. As protein: CASRRKESGNYNEQFF.

V is TRBV3-1 and J is TRBJ2-2; unclear D gene. The CDR3 sequence is 16 residues long. The germline gives CDR1 LGHDT, CDR2 YNNKEL (reference sequence). The V end was cut by 5 bases, the J end by 5 bases, with 18 bases between. The CDR3: CASSGRWYSWTGELFF. CDR3 in DNA: TGTGCCAGCAGCGGAAGATGGTACAGCTGGACCGGGGAGCTGTTTTTT.

The rearrangement links TRBV10-3 to TRBJ2-5; perhaps TRBD1 as D (6 bases). The CDR3 sequence is 15 residues long. V lost 2 bases to trimming and J lost 4 bases, with 14 bases between them. Germline CDR1 is ENHRY and CDR2 is SYGVKD. CDR3 region: CAISEPGTYTETQYF. DNA for the CDR3: TGTGCCATCAGTGAGCCGGGGACATATACAGAGACCCAGTACTTC.

The J gene is TRBJ2-3, the V gene TRBV7-9; D unresolved. Germline CDR1 reads SEHNR; CDR2 reads FQNEAQ (reference sequence). The germline V and J ends were trimmed by 1 base and 2 bases, with 16 bases remaining between them. This CDR3 contains 17 residues. This chain's CDR3 is CASSLDQASVITDTQYF. The CDR3 DNA reads as TGTGCCAGCAGCTTAGACCAGGCCAGCGTTATCACAGATACGCAGTATTTT.

This clonotype occurred a few times. V usage is TRBV5-5 and J usage is TRBJ2-1; the D call may be TRBD1 or TRBD2 (5 bases each). The CDR3 consists of 15 residues. CDR1 is SGHKS, CDR2 YYEKEE, per germline (reference sequence). Trimming cost V 4 bases and J 4 bases, with 15 bases left between them. CDR3 amino acids: CASSRDVRVYNEQFF. The DNA of the CDR3 is TGTGCCAGCAGCCGGGACGTGAGGGTATACAATGAGCAGTTCTTC.

This chain links TRBV9 with TRBJ2-5; D possibly uses TRBD1 or TRBD2 (5 bases each). The length of the CDR3 is 14 residues. V lost 0 bases and J 5 bases, leaving 11 bases between the germline ends. Germline CDR1 and CDR2: SGDLS and YYNGEE. For the CDR3, the DNA is TGTGCCAGCAGCGTAGGTGGGGGAACGGAGACCCAGTACTTC. The encoded protein is CASSVGGGTETQYF.

This clonotype was detected a few times. V and J are TRBV27 and TRBJ2-2; D possibly uses TRBD1 or TRBD2 (5 bases each). Germline V CDR1 and CDR2: MNHEY, SMNVEV (reference sequence). Between the trimmed V and J ends, which lost 6 bases and 2 bases, there was a span of 13 bases. This CDR3 spans 15 amino acids. This CDR3 reads CASREEGFNTGELFF. The CDR3 bases are TGTGCCAGCAGGGAAGAGGGGTTTAACACCGGGGAGCTGTTTTTT.

The chain is built from TRBV11-2 and TRBJ2-5; 12 nucleotides match TRBD2. Trimming removed 5 bases from V and 1 base from J; junction bases left unmatched: 5. CDR1 SGHAT and CDR2 FQNNGV come from the germline V gene. There are 16 residues in the CDR3. The CDR3 nucleotides are TGTGCCAGCAGCCGCGGACTAGCGGGACTCCAAGAGACCCAGTACTTC. Its translation: CASSRGLAGLQETQYF. The full variable domain, with the rest looked up from reference TRBV11-2 and TRBJ2-5, is EAGVAQSPRYKIIEKRQSVAFWCNPISGHATLYWYQQILGQGPKLLIQFQNNGVVDDSQLPKDRFSAERLKGVDSTLKIQPAKLEDSAVYLCASSRGLAGLQETQYFGPGTRLLVL.

The chain carries TRBV29-1 and TRBJ2-1; D remains unclear. The CDR3 runs 14 residues. Between the trimmed V and J ends, which lost 0 bases and 0 bases, there was a span of 6 bases. Per the germline V gene, CDR1 is SQVTM and CDR2 is ANQGSEA. Here the CDR3 reads CSVEDTASYNEQFF. CDR3 DNA sequence: TGCAGCGTTGAAGATACGGCCTCCTACAATGAGCAGTTCTTC.

This clonotype was picked up a small number of times. V gene TRBV12-3 or TRBV12-4 combines with J gene TRBJ1-1; D gene unclear. This CDR3 comprises 13 residues. Trimming took off 5 bases at V and 4 bases at J, with 11 bases between the two ends. CDR3 protein: CASSPAWGTEAFF. DNA of the CDR3: TGTGCCAGCAGTCCTGCCTGGGGCACTGAAGCTTTCTTT.

This clonotype was seen repeatedly, ten times or more. The gene calls are TRBV12-3 or TRBV12-4 and TRBJ1-6, with 7 bases that match TRBD1. J was trimmed by 9 bases and V by 6 bases; bases with no gene match: 11. The length of the CDR3 is 15 residues. The CDR3 bases are TGTGCCAGCAGGCTACAGGGGATGGTTGGTTCACCCCTCCACTTT. As protein: CASRLQGMVGSPLHF.

The rearrangement links TRBV18 to TRBJ2-3; TRBD2 matches 10 bases. CDR3 length: 17 amino acids. Per germline, CDR1 KGHSH and CDR2 LQKENI. With 5 bases clipped from V and 0 bases from J, the junction kept 8 bases outside the gene matches. The CDR3 DNA sequence: TGTGCCAGCTCAGCCGTCCCGGGACTAGCGAGCACAGATACGCAGTATTTT. It is translated as CASSAVPGLASTDTQYF.

This clonotype has a handful of counts. The rearrangement uses TRBV11-1 and TRBJ2-6, with 7 nucleotides matching TRBD1. The J segment lost 0 bases and the V segment lost 5 bases, leaving 13 bases of the junction unmatched. The CDR3 has 19 residues. Per germline, CDR1 SGHAT and CDR2 FQDESV (reference sequence). The CDR3: CASSANDRAGVSGANVLTF. The CDR3 nucleotides read TGTGCCAGCAGCGCAAATGACAGGGCCGGGGTCTCTGGGGCCAACGTCCTGACTTTC.

The table lists this clonotype with a few counts. The chain is built from TRBV5-1 and TRBJ2-7; 11 bases match TRBD2. CDR1 and CDR2 from the germline V gene are SGHRS and YFSETQ. CDR3 length equals 18 residues. The V segment lost 2 bases and the J segment 0 bases; nucleotides outside the gene matches: 10. This CDR3 reads CASSFTGLAVPSSYEQYF. The CDR3 coding sequence is TGCGCCAGCAGCTTCACGGGACTAGCGGTACCAAGCTCCTACGAGCAGTACTTC. Using reference TRBV5-1 and TRBJ2-7 for the parts outside the CDR3, the full variable domain is KAGVTQTPRYLIKTRGQQVTLSCSPISGHRSVSWYQQTPGQGLQFLFEYFSETQRNKGNFPGRFSGRQFSNSRSEMNVSTLELGDSALYLCASSFTGLAVPSSYEQYFGPGTRLTVT.

The chain employs TRBV27 and TRBJ2-7; D unclear. V was trimmed by 2 bases and J by 3 bases, leaving 11 bases between them. CDR1 MNHEY and CDR2 SMNVEV come from the germline V gene (reference sequence). The CDR3 extends over 14 amino acids. CDR3 bases: TGTGCCAGCAGTTTAAAAAACCCTGTCTACGAGCAGTACTTC. It encodes CASSLKNPVYEQYF.

This clonotype was seen only a few times. This chain links TRBV24-1 with TRBJ2-5, with 11 bases that match TRBD1. Germline lookup yields CDR1 KGHDR and CDR2 SFDVKD. The V and J ends lost 0 bases and 2 bases, in that order; junction bases with no gene match: 10. CDR3 length: 19 residues. The CDR3 loop is CATSDLQGVGTGGQETQYF. The CDR3 DNA reads as TGTGCCACCAGTGATTTGCAGGGGGTGGGGACAGGGGGTCAAGAGACCCAGTACTTC.

The chain joins TRBV27 to TRBJ2-5; 9 bases fit TRBD2. V was pared by 0 bases and J by 1 base, with 3 bases of the junction left unmatched. CDR1 is MNHEY, CDR2 SMNVEV, per germline (reference sequence). This CDR3 contains 16 residues. The CDR3 loop reads CASSLSTSGSQETQYF. The CDR3 bases are TGTGCCAGCAGTTTATCCACTAGCGGGTCCCAAGAGACCCAGTACTTC.

J is TRBJ2-5 and V is TRBV5-6; tentatively, D is TRBD1 (6 bases). Germline V gene data show CDR1 as SGHDT and CDR2 as YYEEEE. CDR3 size: 13 residues. Deletions cut 2 bases from V and 3 bases from J, with 8 bases between. The CDR3 sequence is CASSFDRKETQYF. The DNA of the CDR3 is TGTGCCAGCAGCTTCGACAGGAAAGAGACCCAGTACTTC.

The chain is built from TRBV5-1 and TRBJ2-5; D is unclear. There are 15 residues in the CDR3. Germline CDR1 SGHRS, CDR2 YFSETQ. V was trimmed by 6 bases and J by 1 base, leaving 16 bases between them. The CDR3 nucleotides are TGCGCCAGCATTGAGAACCCTTCATTCCAAGAGACCCAGTACTTC. Translation gives CASIENPSFQETQYF.

The table lists this clonotype with a few counts. The chain is built from TRBV5-1 and TRBJ2-3, with D uncertain. The CDR3 is made up of 15 amino acids. The ends were cut back, 0 bases at V and 0 bases at J, with 8 bases in the middle. Per the germline V gene, CDR1 is SGHRS and CDR2 is YFSETQ. CDR3 amino acids: CASSLGHSSTDTQYF. CDR3 nucleotide sequence: TGCGCCAGCAGCTTGGGTCACTCAAGCACAGATACGCAGTATTTT.

This clonotype turned up a few times. J is TRBJ2-1 and V is TRBV20-1; 8 bases fit TRBD1. Germline assignment: CDR1 DFQATT and CDR2 SNEGSKA (reference sequence). V was pared by 5 bases and J by 1 base, with 10 bases of the junction left unmatched. The CDR3 is made up of 16 amino acids. The CDR3 DNA follows: TGCAGTGCTCTTTACCCTGACAGGGGATCCTACAATGAGCAGTTCTTC. It specifies CSALYPDRGSYNEQFF.

This clonotype has just a few counts. This chain joins TRBV20-1 and TRBJ2-1, with TRBD2 identical over 9 bases. This CDR3 has 14 amino acids. Germline V CDR1 and CDR2: DFQATT, SNEGSKA (reference sequence). J was trimmed by 9 bases and V by 2 bases; bases with no gene match: 8. CDR3: CSARNGAGGIEQFF. In DNA form, the CDR3 reads TGCAGTGCTAGAAATGGGGCGGGGGGGATTGAGCAGTTCTTC.

This rearrangement joins TRBV20-1 to TRBJ2-5; D is possibly TRBD1 (6 bases). The germline V gene has CDR1 DFQATT and CDR2 SNEGSKA (reference sequence). Trimming left V 5 bases short and J 3 bases short, with 13 bases between. This CDR3 is 13 amino acids long. The CDR3 nucleotides read TGCAGTGCTGCAGGGGACGGAAAAGAGACCCAGTACTTC. Amino acids: CSAAGDGKETQYF.

This clonotype was counted a few times. V is TRBV7-2 and J is TRBJ1-5; D is unclear. Looked up from germline, CDR1 is SGHTA and CDR2 is FQGNSA. The CDR3 is 13 residues long. V lost 7 bases and J 3 bases, leaving 10 bases between the germline ends. The CDR3 spells CASTLFVNQPQHF. The DNA for the CDR3 is TGTGCCAGCACCCTTTTCGTCAATCAGCCCCAGCATTTT.